Sequencing of this TCR beta chain was carried out in a study of control samples from healthy donors and cancer patients. Here immunoSEQ multiplex PCR was the method, and the copy in TCRdb shows in-frame clones only, minus some. The sample lists approximately 150,000 clones, roughly 95% occurring once. With 1 base removed from V and 2 bases from J, the gap between germline ends came to 17 bases. Germline-derived CDR1 and CDR2 are KGHSH and LQKENI. The CDR3 is made up of 17 amino acids. The specimen was blood. The chain joins TRBV18 to TRBJ1-1, with D possibly being TRBD1 (5 bases). The receptor comes from a woman aged 30 to 39 in good health. The CDR3 here is CASSPLSAKGPNTEAFF. Here the CDR3 DNA reads TGTGCCAGCTCACCACTCTCTGCTAAGGGACCCAACACTGAAGCTTTCTTT.